These 21 T cell receptor beta chains were all obtained from the same sample, sequenced in a study of molecular identifiers for immune sequencing clone quantification. TCRdb recomputed calls from the PCR reads with MiXCR, one row per CDR3 protein. Of about 630,000 distinct CDR3 sequences detected, approximately 24% appear once; the ten largest clones hold roughly 0.83%. Specimen: naive CD8+ T cells from blood, with Jurkat cell RNA spiked in. Subset described: FACS-sorted CD8+CD4-CCR7+CD45RA+ naive T cells. These receptor sequences come from a human donor in good health. Some libraries in this study had Jurkat cell RNA spiked in.

The table lists this clonotype with many counts. The CDR3 spells CASSGRDNTGELFF. The DNA of the CDR3 is TGTGCCAGCTCGGGCAGGGACAACACCGGGGAGCTGTTTTTT. The chain links TRBV5-4 to TRBJ2-2, with D perhaps given as TRBD1 or TRBD2 (5 bases each). Trimming stripped 7 bases from V and 2 bases from J, with 12 bases between. Per germline, CDR1 SGHNT and CDR2 YYREEE (reference sequence). The CDR3 contains 14 residues.

As for this clonotype: A single base separates this from a much larger clone, so it may be a read error. The chain couples TRBV28 to TRBJ2-5; D is unclear. This CDR3 region has 16 residues. Germline loops: CDR1 MDHEN, CDR2 SYDVKM. The CDR3 DNA is TGTGCCAGCAGTTCCCCCTGGGCGGAAAGCCAAGAGCCCCAGTACTTC. It is translated as CASSSPWAESQEPQYF.

The V and J genes are TRBV20-1 and TRBJ2-7, with TRBD2 matching 7 bases. The CDR3 extends over 15 amino acids. Germline V CDR1 and CDR2: DFQATT, SNEGSKA (reference sequence). J was trimmed by 1 base and V by 6 bases; bases with no gene match: 12. CDR3: CSALGTISLSYEQYF. The CDR3 nucleotides read TGCAGTGCCTTGGGGACTATTTCTCTGTCCTACGAGCAGTACTTC.

In the case of this clonotype: A much more abundant neighbour one base away suggests this may be a read error. The chain combines TRBV13 with TRBJ1-6; D might be TRBD1 (6 bases). V was pared by 2 bases and J by 2 bases, with 13 bases between. Germline CDR1 reads PRHDT; CDR2 reads FYEKMQ (reference sequence). This CDR3 has 17 residues. The CDR3 sequence: CASSLLRGGAYNSPLHF. In DNA, the CDR3 is TGTGCCAGCAGCTTATTAAGGGGGGGAGCCTATAATTCACCCCTCCACTTT.

V gene TRBV7-3 combines with J gene TRBJ2-2; 7 bases match TRBD2. CDR1 and CDR2 (germline): SGHTA, FQGTGA. V gave up 5 bases and J gave up 5 bases; unmatched junction bases: 11. The CDR3 has 16 amino acids. The CDR3 region has the DNA TGTGCCAGCAGCGTAATTGGGGAGGGCGTGACCGGGGAGCTGTTTTTT. This gives the protein CASSVIGEGVTGELFF.

On this clonotype: The junction and the germline gene differ at one end; a read error may be behind it. The genes are TRBV4-1 and TRBJ2-6, with D maybe TRBD1 (6 bases). The germline CDR1 and CDR2 sequences are MGHRA and YSYEKL. The CDR3 covers 18 residues. The CDR3 reads CASSQDYGGRSGANVPTF. CDR3 nucleotide sequence: TGCGCCAGCAGCCAAGATTATGGGGGCCGCTCTGGGGCCAACGTCCCGACTTTC.

This chain joins TRBV29-1 and TRBJ2-1; no firm D call. The germline V gene has CDR1 SQVTM and CDR2 ANQGSEA. CDR3 length equals 14 residues. The V and J ends lost 3 bases and 0 bases respectively, with 9 bases between them. CDR3 in amino acids: CSVDTFSSYNEQFF. The CDR3 DNA reads TGCAGCGTTGATACGTTTAGCTCCTACAATGAGCAGTTCTTC.

As regards this clonotype: A much larger clone lies a single base off, so this may be a read error. The chain is built from TRBV20-1 and TRBJ2-2, with 11 bases identical to TRBD2. This CDR3 has 18 amino acids. Germline CDR1 reads DFQATT; CDR2 reads SNEGSKA (reference sequence). This CDR3 is CRATPGLAELENTGELFF. CDR3 nucleotide sequence: TGCAGGGCCACTCCGGGACTAGCGGAACTTGAGAACACCGGGGAGCTGTTTTTT.

A few counts support this clonotype. The chain couples TRBV5-6 to TRBJ2-5, with D possibly called TRBD1 or TRBD2 (5 bases each). Germline CDR1 is SGHDT and CDR2 is YYEEEE. The CDR3 length is 14 residues. The V and J ends lost 4 bases and 3 bases respectively, with 13 bases between them. The CDR3 DNA sequence: TGTGCCAGCAGCCCCTACGGGGCAGAAGAGACCCAGTACTTC. Its translation: CASSPYGAEETQYF.

The chain combines TRBV19 with TRBJ2-7; D unresolved. The length of the CDR3 is 12 residues. V was pared by 3 bases and J by 3 bases, with 6 bases between. Germline lookup yields CDR1 LNHDA and CDR2 SQIVND (reference sequence). The CDR3 loop reads CASSIGSYEQYF. The CDR3 nucleotides are TGTGCCAGTAGTATTGGTAGCTACGAGCAGTACTTC.

A few counts support this clonotype. The rearrangement links TRBV29-1 to TRBJ2-7; D unclear. Looked up from germline, CDR1 is SQVTM and CDR2 is ANQGSEA. V dropped 2 bases and J dropped 3 bases, with 26 bases sitting between them. The CDR3 covers 18 residues. CDR3 in amino acids: CSVETLQVRVSENYEQYF. The DNA for the CDR3 is TGCAGCGTTGAAACCCTCCAAGTACGGGTCAGCGAAAACTACGAGCAGTACTTC.

This clonotype has a handful of counts. V usage is TRBV20-1 and J usage is TRBJ2-7; the D gene is possibly TRBD2 (6 bases). This CDR3 comprises 15 residues. The ends were cut back, 0 bases at V and 3 bases at J, with 15 bases in the middle. In germline, CDR1 is DFQATT, CDR2 SNEGSKA (reference sequence). The CDR3 DNA reads as TGCAGTGCTAGAGATCTGGGAGGAGGGATCTACGAGCAGTACTTC. Translating gives CSARDLGGGIYEQYF.

The CDR3 DNA is TGTGCCAGCAGTTTAGGACTGAGTGAGCAGTTCTTC. Translated, it gives CASSLGLSEQFF. The chain recombines TRBV12-3 or TRBV12-4 with TRBJ2-1; D is unresolved. The CDR3 length is 12 residues. V lost 1 base to trimming and J lost 9 bases, with 7 bases between them.

This clonotype was picked up many times. The chain combines TRBV20-1 with TRBJ2-5; 8 bases map to TRBD2. This CDR3 has 16 amino acids. The V gene's germline CDR1 is DFQATT and CDR2 SNEGSKA (reference sequence). Germline trimming cut 2 bases from V and 5 bases from J; bases unmatched to any gene: 13. CDR3 DNA: TGCAGTGCTAGAACCACCTCAGGAGCGGGGGACGAGACCCAGTACTTC. It codes for CSARTTSGAGDETQYF.

A few counts support this clonotype. The chain links TRBV2 to TRBJ2-7; 8 bases agree with TRBD1. CDR1 and CDR2 (germline): SNHLY, FYNNEI. The trim removed 2 bases at V and 5 bases at J, leaving 5 bases unmatched. CDR3 length equals 14 residues. The CDR3, as DNA: TGTGCCAGCAGTGAATCGCCAGGGGGCGACGAGCAGTACTTC. Residues: CASSESPGGDEQYF.

This clonotype has ten or more counts. This chain connects TRBV29-1 to TRBJ2-5; 8 nucleotides align to TRBD2. J lost 0 bases, V lost 8 bases, and 5 bases had no gene match. The CDR3 totals 13 residues. Germline values: CDR1 SQVTM, CDR2 ANQGSEA. CDR3 DNA sequence: TGCAGCTTCATAGCGGGGAACCAAGAGACCCAGTACTTC. Its translation is CSFIAGNQETQYF.

This clonotype was detected a few times. A much larger clone lies a single base off, so this may be a read error. The chain combines TRBV5-6 with TRBJ2-7, with 7 nucleotides matching TRBD1. Germline trimming cut 4 bases from V and 2 bases from J; bases unmatched to any gene: 6. The germline V gene encodes CDR1 SGHDT and CDR2 YYEEEE. The CDR3 runs to 14 residues. CDR3 protein: CASSPGQYTYEQYF. In DNA, the CDR3 is TGTGCCAGCAGCCCGGGACAGTACACCTACGAGCAGTACTTC.

This clonotype was observed a handful of times. V is TRBV4-3 and J is TRBJ2-7; D remains unclear. The germline V and J ends were trimmed by 0 bases and 6 bases, with 12 bases remaining between them. The CDR3 runs 14 residues. Germline lookup yields CDR1 LGHNA and CDR2 YSLEER. CDR3 nucleotide sequence: TGCGCCAGCAGCCAAGATCACCGGGCAGGCGAGCAGTACTTC. Amino acids: CASSQDHRAGEQYF.

This clonotype has more than one count but fewer than ten. The gene calls are TRBV21-1 and TRBJ2-5; the table calls TRBD1, which could not be checked here. TRBV21-1 is described as a pseudogene. CDR3 length equals 16 residues. CDR3 sequence reads: CASSKAERTAGKTQYF. In nucleotides, the CDR3 is TGTGCCAGCAGCAAAGCCGAAAGGACAGCCGGAAAGACCCAGTACTTC.

This chain connects TRBV9 to TRBJ2-5; D remains unclear. The CDR3 contains 13 residues. The germline gives CDR1 SGDLS, CDR2 YYNGEE. Trimming cost V 0 bases and J 7 bases, with 10 bases left between them. The CDR3 region is CASSVDDFGTQYF. CDR3 in DNA: TGTGCCAGCAGCGTAGATGATTTTGGGACCCAGTACTTC. Full variable domain (rest looked up from reference TRBV9 and TRBJ2-5): DSGVTQTPKHLITATGQRVTLRCSPRSGDLSVYWYQQSLDQGLQFLIQYYNGEERAKGNILERFSAQQFPDLHSELNLSSLELGDSALYFCASSVDDFGTQYFGPGTRLLVL.

As to this clonotype: Compared with germline, one end of the junction differs, possibly owing to a read error. The rearrangement links TRBV5-8 to TRBJ2-1, with D perhaps matching TRBD1 (5 bases). The CDR3 loop spans 16 amino acids. The V gene's germline CDR1 is SGHTS and CDR2 YDEGEE. The CDR3 loop is CASSLVPAEWGDERFF. CDR3 in DNA: TGTGCCAGCAGCTTGGTCCCCGCAGAGTGGGGCGATGAGCGGTTCTTC.